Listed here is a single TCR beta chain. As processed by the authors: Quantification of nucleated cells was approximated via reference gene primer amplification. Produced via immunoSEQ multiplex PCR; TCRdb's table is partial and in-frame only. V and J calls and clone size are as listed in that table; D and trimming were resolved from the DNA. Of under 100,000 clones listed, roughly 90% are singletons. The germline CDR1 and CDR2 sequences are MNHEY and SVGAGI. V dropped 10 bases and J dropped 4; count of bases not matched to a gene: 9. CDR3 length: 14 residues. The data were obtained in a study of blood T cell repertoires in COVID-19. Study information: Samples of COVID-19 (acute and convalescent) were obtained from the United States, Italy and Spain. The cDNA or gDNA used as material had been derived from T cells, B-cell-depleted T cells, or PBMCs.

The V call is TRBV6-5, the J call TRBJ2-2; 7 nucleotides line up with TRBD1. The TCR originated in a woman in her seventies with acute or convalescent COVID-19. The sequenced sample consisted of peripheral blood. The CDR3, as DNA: TGTGCCACCCGGTTTGCAGGGGGCACCGGGGAGCTGTTTTTT. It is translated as CATRFAGGTGELFF.